Each of the 25 T cell receptor beta chains below was sequenced from the same sample in a study of T cell responses to AZD1222 COVID-19 vaccine. Data came from immunoSEQ multiplex PCR; TCRdb stores just in-frame clones and leaves some out. There are 90,000 to 110,000 clones in the sample; roughly 91% occur only once, and around 9.1% lies in the top ten. The starting material was peripheral blood, obtained on day 0 of AZD1222 vaccination. These receptors were collected from an adult in good health.

A word on this clone: The same CDR3 also results from other DNA sequences found in this sample. The V call is TRBV2, the J call TRBJ1-3; D gene unclear. Per germline, CDR1 SNHLY and CDR2 FYNNEI. V lost 1 base and J 5 bases, leaving 6 bases between the germline ends. This CDR3 has 13 amino acids. The CDR3 DNA reads TGTGCCAGCAGTGAAGGTCCCCGAAACACCATATATTTT. Translated: CASSEGPRNTIYF. Drawing the rest from reference TRBV2 and TRBJ1-3, the complete variable domain is EPEVTQTPSHQVTQMGQEVILRCVPISNHLYFYWYRQILGQKVEFLVSFYNNEISEKSEIFDDQFSVERPDGSNFTLKIRSTKLEDSAMYFCASSEGPRNTIYFGEGSWLTVV.

J is TRBJ2-7 and V is TRBV7-9; D assignment may be TRBD1 or TRBD2 (5 bases each). The CDR3 consists of 14 residues. The V and J ends lost 7 bases and 2 bases respectively, with 15 bases between them. Germline values: CDR1 SEHNR, CDR2 FQNEAQ (reference sequence). The CDR3 region is CASTQGADTYEQYF. CDR3 coding DNA: TGTGCCAGCACCCAGGGAGCGGACACCTACGAGCAGTACTTC. Together with reference TRBV7-9 and TRBJ2-7, the CDR3 gives the full variable domain: DTGVSQNPRHKITKRGQNVTFRCDPISEHNRLYWYRQTLGQGPEFLTYFQNEAQLEKSRLLSDRFSAERPKGSFSTLEIQRTEQGDSAMYLCASTQGADTYEQYFGPGTRLTVT.

The J gene is TRBJ2-7, the V gene TRBV10-3; 10 bases line up with TRBD2. The germline V gene encodes CDR1 ENHRY and CDR2 SYGVKD. J lost 3 bases, V lost 2 bases, and 4 bases had no gene match. The CDR3 loop spans 15 amino acids. The CDR3, as DNA: TGTGCCATCAGTGAGGCTACTAGCGGGGTCTACGAGCAGTACTTC. It is translated as CAISEATSGVYEQYF.

J is TRBJ1-5 and V is TRBV4-2, with TRBD1 as a possible D gene (6 bases). Deletions cut 3 bases from V and 3 bases from J, with 9 bases between. The CDR3 totals 14 residues. Per the germline V gene, CDR1 is LGHNA and CDR2 is YNFKEQ. CDR3 residues: CASSHQGNNQPQHF. The CDR3 coding sequence is TGTGCCAGCAGCCATCAGGGGAACAATCAGCCCCAGCATTTT.

The chain joins TRBV2 to TRBJ1-1; perhaps TRBD1 as D (6 bases). Trimming left V 7 bases short and J 2 bases short, with 14 bases between. Per germline, CDR1 SNHLY and CDR2 FYNNEI. The CDR3 totals 14 residues. The CDR3 region is CASNVRGLNTEAFF. CDR3 DNA sequence: TGTGCCAGCAATGTGAGGGGGTTAAACACTGAAGCTTTCTTT.

This clone was counted a few times. The CDR3 here is CASSPALQGSGGYEQYF. The CDR3 nucleotides are TGTGCCAGCAGCCCAGCACTACAGGGGTCCGGGGGGTACGAGCAGTACTTC. The chain links TRBV11-2 to TRBJ2-7; D could derive from TRBD1 or TRBD2 (7 bases each). Germline V gene lookup returns CDR1 SGHAT and CDR2 FQNNGV. Trimming cost V 5 bases and J 4 bases, with 24 bases left between them. The CDR3 spans 17 residues.

This CDR3 is CASSLAGGSEQYF. DNA for the CDR3: TGTGCCAGCAGCCTAGCGGGAGGGTCCGAGCAGTACTTC. This chain connects TRBV3-1 (or the pseudogene TRBV3-2) to TRBJ2-7; 11 bases agree with TRBD2. Germline V gene data show CDR1 as LGHDT and CDR2 as YNNKEL (reference sequence). The length of the CDR3 is 13 residues. The trim removed 4 bases at V and 6 bases at J, leaving 2 bases unmatched.

CDR3 sequence: CASSFLSSGSHSSGELFF. The CDR3 region has the DNA TGTGCCAGCAGCTTTTTATCTAGCGGGAGCCACTCGTCCGGGGAGCTGTTTTTT. V is TRBV5-5 and J is TRBJ2-2; 10 bases line up with TRBD2. Germline-derived CDR1 and CDR2 are SGHKS and YYEKEE (reference sequence). Trimming removed 2 bases from V and 6 bases from J; junction bases left unmatched: 13. The CDR3 is made up of 18 amino acids.

The V gene is TRBV5-1, the J gene TRBJ2-1; TRBD2 matches at 10 bases. V trimming: 3 bases; J trimming: 2 bases; junction bases outside the gene matches: 2. This CDR3 is built from 15 residues. Germline CDR1 SGHRS, CDR2 YFSETQ. CDR3 DNA: TGCGCCAGCAGCTCGACTAGCGGGCCCTACAATGAGCAGTTCTTC. Protein sequence: CASSSTSGPYNEQFF. Using reference TRBV5-1 and TRBJ2-1 for the parts outside the CDR3, the full variable domain is KAGVTQTPRYLIKTRGQQVTLSCSPISGHRSVSWYQQTPGQGLQFLFEYFSETQRNKGNFPGRFSGRQFSNSRSEMNVSTLELGDSALYLCASSSTSGPYNEQFFGPGTRLTVL.

The rearrangement links TRBV12-3 or TRBV12-4 to TRBJ1-2, with D possibly matching TRBD1 (6 bases). V was clipped by 4 bases and J by 1 base, with 7 bases between them. This CDR3 region has 13 residues. In DNA form, the CDR3 reads TGTGCCAGCAGTTCAGGGGTTAACTATGGCTACACCTTC. Translating gives CASSSGVNYGYTF.

This chain connects TRBV27 to TRBJ1-4; the D gene is possibly TRBD1 (5 bases). V lost 0 bases and J 8 bases, leaving 13 bases between the germline ends. The germline gives CDR1 MNHEY, CDR2 SMNVEV (reference sequence). The CDR3 covers 15 residues. Written as DNA, the CDR3 is TGTGCCAGCAGTTTATCTAGAGGGGCAAGGGAAAAACTGTTTTTT. This translates into CASSLSRGAREKLFF.

V and J are TRBV27 and TRBJ2-7; 8 bases map to TRBD2. This CDR3 has 13 amino acids. V was pared by 8 bases and J by 5 bases, with 8 bases of the junction left unmatched. Germline lookup yields CDR1 MNHEY and CDR2 SMNVEV (reference sequence). CDR3 amino acids: CASGSGNSDEQYF. CDR3 DNA sequence: TGTGCCAGCGGTAGCGGGAACTCGGACGAGCAGTACTTC.

The CDR3 reads CASSSPGTGFDGYTF. The CDR3, as DNA: TGTGCCAGCAGCTCTCCCGGGACAGGGTTCGATGGCTACACCTTC. The chain recombines TRBV7-3 with TRBJ1-2, with 9 bases identical to TRBD1. Germline V lookup: CDR1 SGHTA, CDR2 FQGTGA. The V and J ends lost 4 bases and 6 bases, in that order; junction bases with no gene match: 9. CDR3 length equals 15 residues.

The chain joins TRBV28 to TRBJ2-1; a weak D match, TRBD1 (6 bases). Between the trimmed V and J ends, which lost 3 bases and 4 bases, there was a span of 16 bases. CDR1 is MDHEN and CDR2 is SYDVKM in the germline V gene. CDR3 size: 16 residues. Here the CDR3 DNA reads TGTGCCAGCAGTTTGAGTGGACAGAACTTATACAATGAGCAGTTCTTC. As protein: CASSLSGQNLYNEQFF.

The chain has TRBV5-6 and TRBJ2-5; D gene uncertain. In germline, CDR1 is SGHDT, CDR2 YYEEEE. The CDR3 totals 12 residues. V dropped 8 bases and J dropped 4 bases, with 12 bases sitting between them. DNA of the CDR3: TGTGCCAGTCATACGTGGGTAGAGACCCAGTACTTC. Amino acid sequence: CASHTWVETQYF.

V gene TRBV7-6 combines with J gene TRBJ2-2; D possibly corresponds to TRBD2 (5 bases). Germline CDR1 and CDR2: SGHVS and FNYEAQ. V was clipped by 0 bases and J by 5 bases, with 13 bases between them. The length of the CDR3 is 16 residues. The CDR3 here is CASSLAGVGQTGELFF. The DNA for the CDR3 is TGTGCCAGCAGCTTAGCCGGGGTAGGGCAGACCGGGGAGCTGTTTTTT.

The chain carries TRBV6-6 and TRBJ1-2, with 7 bases aligning to TRBD1. This CDR3 comprises 12 residues. Germline values: CDR1 MNHNY, CDR2 SVGAGI (reference sequence). V gave up 5 bases and J gave up 8 bases; unmatched junction bases: 5. DNA for the CDR3: TGTGCCAGCAGTGACAGGGAATTCGGCTACACCTTC. It translates to CASSDREFGYTF.

The chain joins TRBV12-3 or TRBV12-4 to TRBJ1-2, with D unresolved. Between the trimmed V and J ends, which lost 6 bases and 12 bases, there was a span of 20 bases. The CDR3 is 13 residues long. DNA of the CDR3: TGTGCCAGCAGAGCTTCCTTGGGGAGGTTGAACACCTTC. It codes for CASRASLGRLNTF.

The chain is built from TRBV15 and TRBJ2-1; D is unclear. Germline CDR1 LNHNV, CDR2 YYDKDF (reference sequence). Trimming removed 0 bases from V and 5 bases from J, with 11 bases in between. The CDR3 covers 15 residues. In DNA, the CDR3 is TGTGCCACCAGCAGAGATCGAGGCGCGAACAATGAGCAGTTCTTC. Residues: CATSRDRGANNEQFF. The variable domain in full, completed from reference TRBV15 and TRBJ2-1, reads DAMVIQNPRYQVTQFGKPVTLSCSQTLNHNVMYWYQQKSSQAPKLLFHYYDKDFNNEADTPDNFQSRRPNTSFCFLDIRSPGLGDTAMYLCATSRDRGANNEQFFGPGTRLTVL.

The gene calls are TRBV4-1 and TRBJ2-1, with 9 positions matching TRBD2. Germline CDR1 and CDR2: MGHRA and YSYEKL. The CDR3 has 16 residues. V lost 1 base and J lost 4; bases outside the gene matches: 5. CDR3 coding DNA: TGCGCCAGCAGCCAAGTTCGACTAGCGGTATACAATGAGCAGTTCTTC. It translates to CASSQVRLAVYNEQFF.

This rearrangement joins TRBV6-5 to TRBJ1-4; D gene ambiguous. In germline, CDR1 is MNHEY, CDR2 SVGAGI. The V gene lost 7 bases and the J gene lost 2 bases, with 14 bases spanning the gap. The CDR3 length is 15 residues. The CDR3 sequence: CASKGQPATNEKLFF. The CDR3 DNA reads as TGTGCCAGCAAAGGGCAGCCCGCCACTAATGAAAAACTGTTTTTT.

This clone was detected a few times. The rearrangement uses TRBV7-9 and TRBJ2-7; D call uncertain. Germline-derived CDR1 and CDR2 are SEHNR and FQNEAQ (reference sequence). V lost 1 base and J 3 bases, leaving 4 bases between the germline ends. The CDR3 consists of 12 residues. The CDR3 bases are TGTGCCAGCAGCTTAGAGTACTACGAGCAGTACTTC. It translates to CASSLEYYEQYF.

The V and J genes are TRBV14 and TRBJ1-5; D not certain. The ends were cut back, 0 bases at V and 3 bases at J, with 12 bases in the middle. Germline CDR1 SGHDN, CDR2 FVKESK. The CDR3 runs 16 residues. The CDR3 DNA sequence: TGTGCCAGCAGCCAAGAAAGGGCAGCCTTCAATCAGCCCCAGCATTTT. This translates into CASSQERAAFNQPQHF.

The V call is TRBV25-1, the J call TRBJ1-1; D not certain. Germline V gene lookup returns CDR1 MGHDK and CDR2 SYGVNS. With 4 bases removed from V and 0 bases from J, the gap between germline ends came to 6 bases. The CDR3 extends over 13 amino acids. Here the CDR3 reads CASSASVNTEAFF. DNA of the CDR3: TGTGCCAGCAGTGCCTCAGTGAACACTGAAGCTTTCTTT.

The V call is TRBV5-4, the J call TRBJ2-1, with 10 bases fitting TRBD2. Germline V gene data show CDR1 as SGHNT and CDR2 as YYREEE (reference sequence). J lost 5 bases, V lost 5 bases, and 4 bases had no gene match. The CDR3 sequence is 14 residues long. CDR3 DNA sequence: TGTGCCAGCAGGAAGCGGGAGGGTGACAATGAGCAGTTCTTC. Protein sequence: CASRKREGDNEQFF.